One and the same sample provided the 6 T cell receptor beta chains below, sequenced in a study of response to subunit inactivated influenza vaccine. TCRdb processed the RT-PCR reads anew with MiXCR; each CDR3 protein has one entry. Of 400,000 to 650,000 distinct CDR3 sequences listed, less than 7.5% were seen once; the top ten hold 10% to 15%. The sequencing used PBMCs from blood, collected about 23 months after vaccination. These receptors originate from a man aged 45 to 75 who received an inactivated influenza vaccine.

The DNA of the CDR3 is TGTGCCAGCAGCTTAGTTAGAGGGGAGCTGCCCCAGCATTTT. Its protein is CASSLVRGELPQHF. The chain links TRBV7-8 to TRBJ1-5, with D possibly TRBD1 on 5 matching bases. Germline lookup yields CDR1 SGHVS and CDR2 FQNEAQ. V was trimmed by 1 base and J by 9 bases, leaving 13 bases between them. The CDR3 spans 14 residues.

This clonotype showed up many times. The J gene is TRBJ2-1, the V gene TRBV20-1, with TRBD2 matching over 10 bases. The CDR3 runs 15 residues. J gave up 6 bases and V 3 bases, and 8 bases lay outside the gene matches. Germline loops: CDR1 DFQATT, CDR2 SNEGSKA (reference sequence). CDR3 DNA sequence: TGCAGTGCTAGTTCGCTAGCGGGAGTGGGCAATGAGCAGTTCTTC. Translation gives CSASSLAGVGNEQFF.

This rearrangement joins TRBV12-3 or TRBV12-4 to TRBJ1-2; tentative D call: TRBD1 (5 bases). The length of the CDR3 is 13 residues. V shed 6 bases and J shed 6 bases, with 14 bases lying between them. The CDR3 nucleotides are TGTGCCAGCAGGAAACAGGCCCTGGATGGCTACACCTTC. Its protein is CASRKQALDGYTF.

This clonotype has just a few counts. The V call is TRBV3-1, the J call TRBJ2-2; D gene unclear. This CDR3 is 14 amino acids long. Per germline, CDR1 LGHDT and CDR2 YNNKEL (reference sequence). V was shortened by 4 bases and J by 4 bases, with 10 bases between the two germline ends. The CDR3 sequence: CASSRVPSTGELFF. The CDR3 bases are TGTGCCAGCAGCCGAGTCCCCTCCACCGGGGAGCTGTTTTTT. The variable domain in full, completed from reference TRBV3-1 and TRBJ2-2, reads DTAVSQTPKYLVTQMGNDKSIKCEQNLGHDTMYWYKQDSKKFLKIMFSYNNKELIINETVPNRFSPKSPDKAHLNLHINSLELGDSAVYFCASSRVPSTGELFFGEGSRLTVL.

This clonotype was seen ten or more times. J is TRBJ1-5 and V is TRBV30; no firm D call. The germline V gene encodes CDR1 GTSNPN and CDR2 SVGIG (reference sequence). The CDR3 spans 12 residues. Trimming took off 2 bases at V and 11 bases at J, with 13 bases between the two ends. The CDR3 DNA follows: TGTGCCTGGAGTCGAGGACTGGAGGCCCAGCATTTT. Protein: CAWSRGLEAQHF.

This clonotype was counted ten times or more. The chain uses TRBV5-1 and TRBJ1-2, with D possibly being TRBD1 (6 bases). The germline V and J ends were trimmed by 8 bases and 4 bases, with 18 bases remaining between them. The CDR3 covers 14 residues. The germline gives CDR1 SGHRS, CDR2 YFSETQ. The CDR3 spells CASSMGGEGYGYTF. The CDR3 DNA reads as TGCGCCAGTTCGATGGGGGGCGAAGGCTATGGCTACACCTTC.